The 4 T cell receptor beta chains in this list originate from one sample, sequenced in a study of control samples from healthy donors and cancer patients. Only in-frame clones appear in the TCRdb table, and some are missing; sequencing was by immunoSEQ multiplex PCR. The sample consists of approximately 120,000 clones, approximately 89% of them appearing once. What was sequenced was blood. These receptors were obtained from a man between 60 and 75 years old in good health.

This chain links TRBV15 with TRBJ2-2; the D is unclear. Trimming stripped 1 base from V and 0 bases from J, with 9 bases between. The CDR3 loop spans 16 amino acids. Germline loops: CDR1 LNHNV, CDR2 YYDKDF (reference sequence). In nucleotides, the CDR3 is TGTGCCACCAGCAGAGGGCAGATCGCGAACACCGGGGAGCTGTTTTTT. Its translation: CATSRGQIANTGELFF. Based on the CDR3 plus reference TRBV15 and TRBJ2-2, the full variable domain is DAMVIQNPRYQVTQFGKPVTLSCSQTLNHNVMYWYQQKSSQAPKLLFHYYDKDFNNEADTPDNFQSRRPNTSFCFLDIRSPGLGDTAMYLCATSRGQIANTGELFFGEGSRLTVL.

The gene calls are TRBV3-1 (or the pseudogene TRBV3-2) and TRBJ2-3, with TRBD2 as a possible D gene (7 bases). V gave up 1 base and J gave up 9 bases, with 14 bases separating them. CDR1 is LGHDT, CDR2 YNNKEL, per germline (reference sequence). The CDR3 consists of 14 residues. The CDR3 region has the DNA TGTGCCAGCAGCCAAGGAGGGGGGACTACCACGCAGTATTTT. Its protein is CASSQGGGTTTQYF.

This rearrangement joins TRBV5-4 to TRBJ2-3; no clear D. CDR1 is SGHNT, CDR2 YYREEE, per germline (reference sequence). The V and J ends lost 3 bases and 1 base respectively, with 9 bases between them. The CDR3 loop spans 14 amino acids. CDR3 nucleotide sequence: TGTGCCAGCAGCTCCCCCGAGGGCACAGATACGCAGTATTTT. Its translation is CASSSPEGTDTQYF.

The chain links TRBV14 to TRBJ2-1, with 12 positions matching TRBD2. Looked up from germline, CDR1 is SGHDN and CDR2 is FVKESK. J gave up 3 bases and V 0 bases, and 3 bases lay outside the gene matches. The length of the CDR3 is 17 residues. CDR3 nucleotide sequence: TGTGCCAGCAGCCAAGATCTAGCGGGGGGGCGCTACAATGAGCAGTTCTTC. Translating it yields CASSQDLAGGRYNEQFF.